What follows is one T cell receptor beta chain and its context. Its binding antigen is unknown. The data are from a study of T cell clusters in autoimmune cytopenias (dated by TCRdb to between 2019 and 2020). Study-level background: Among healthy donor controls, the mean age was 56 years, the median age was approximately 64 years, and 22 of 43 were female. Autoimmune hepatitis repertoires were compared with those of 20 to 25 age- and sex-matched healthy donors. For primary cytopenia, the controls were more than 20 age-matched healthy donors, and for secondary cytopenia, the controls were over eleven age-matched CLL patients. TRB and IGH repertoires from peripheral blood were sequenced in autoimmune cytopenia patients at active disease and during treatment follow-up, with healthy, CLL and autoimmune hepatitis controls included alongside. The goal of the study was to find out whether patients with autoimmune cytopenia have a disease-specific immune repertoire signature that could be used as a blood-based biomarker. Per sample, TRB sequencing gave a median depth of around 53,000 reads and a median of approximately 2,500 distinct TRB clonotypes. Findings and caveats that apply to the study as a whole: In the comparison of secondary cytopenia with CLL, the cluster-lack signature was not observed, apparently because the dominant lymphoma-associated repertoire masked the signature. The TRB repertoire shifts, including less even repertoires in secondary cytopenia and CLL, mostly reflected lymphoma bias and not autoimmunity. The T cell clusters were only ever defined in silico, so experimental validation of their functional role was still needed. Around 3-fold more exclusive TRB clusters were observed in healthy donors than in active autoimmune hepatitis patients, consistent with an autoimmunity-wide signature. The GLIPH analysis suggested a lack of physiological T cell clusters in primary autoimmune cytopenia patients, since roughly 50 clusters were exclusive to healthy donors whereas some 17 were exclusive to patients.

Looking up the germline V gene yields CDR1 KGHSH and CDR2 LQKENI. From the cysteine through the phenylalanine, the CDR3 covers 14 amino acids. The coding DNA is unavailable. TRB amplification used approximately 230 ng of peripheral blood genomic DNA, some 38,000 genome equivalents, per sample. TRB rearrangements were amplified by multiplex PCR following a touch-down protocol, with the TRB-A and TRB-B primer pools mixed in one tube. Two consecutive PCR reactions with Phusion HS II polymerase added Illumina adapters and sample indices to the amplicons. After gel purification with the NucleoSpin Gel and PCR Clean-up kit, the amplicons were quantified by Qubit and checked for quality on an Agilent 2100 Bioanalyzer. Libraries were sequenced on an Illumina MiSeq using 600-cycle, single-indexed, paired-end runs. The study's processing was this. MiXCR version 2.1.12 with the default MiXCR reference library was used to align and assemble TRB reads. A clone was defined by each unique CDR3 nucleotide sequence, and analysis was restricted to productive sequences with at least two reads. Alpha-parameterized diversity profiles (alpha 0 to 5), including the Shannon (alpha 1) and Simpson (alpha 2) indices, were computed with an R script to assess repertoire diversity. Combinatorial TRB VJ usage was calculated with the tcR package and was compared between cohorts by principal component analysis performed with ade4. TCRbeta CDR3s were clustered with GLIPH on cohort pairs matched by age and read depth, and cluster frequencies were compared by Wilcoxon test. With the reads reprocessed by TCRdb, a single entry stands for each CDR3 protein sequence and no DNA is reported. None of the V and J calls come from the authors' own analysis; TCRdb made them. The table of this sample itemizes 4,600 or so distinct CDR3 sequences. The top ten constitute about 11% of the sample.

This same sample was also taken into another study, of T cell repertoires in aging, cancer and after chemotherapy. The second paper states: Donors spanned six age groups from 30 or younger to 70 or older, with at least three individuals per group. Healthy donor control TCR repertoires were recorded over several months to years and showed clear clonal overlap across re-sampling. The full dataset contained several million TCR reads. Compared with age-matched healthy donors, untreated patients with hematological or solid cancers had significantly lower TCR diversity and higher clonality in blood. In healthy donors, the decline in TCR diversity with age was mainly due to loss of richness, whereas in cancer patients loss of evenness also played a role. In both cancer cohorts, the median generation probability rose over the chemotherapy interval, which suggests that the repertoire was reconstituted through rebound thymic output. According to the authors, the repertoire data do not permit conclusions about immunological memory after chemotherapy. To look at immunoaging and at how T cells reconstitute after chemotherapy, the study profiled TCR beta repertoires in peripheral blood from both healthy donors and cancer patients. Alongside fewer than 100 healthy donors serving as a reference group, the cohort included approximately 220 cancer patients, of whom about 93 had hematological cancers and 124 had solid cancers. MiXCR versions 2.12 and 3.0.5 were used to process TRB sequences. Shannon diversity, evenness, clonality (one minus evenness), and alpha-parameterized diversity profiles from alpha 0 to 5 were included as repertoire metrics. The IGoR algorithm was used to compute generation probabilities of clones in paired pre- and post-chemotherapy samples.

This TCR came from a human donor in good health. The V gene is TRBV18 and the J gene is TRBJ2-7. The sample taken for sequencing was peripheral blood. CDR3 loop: CASSPPGGSYEQYF.